This record covers a single TCR beta chain. Its antigen is not known. The sample belongs to a study of human T cells and chemical hapten exposure. The study's findings and limits: Expanded TCRs produced significantly more large CDR3 similarity clusters than controls did.

Time point specified: patch test 2, 6 weeks after DPC sensitization. Stated treatment: therapeutic diphenylcyclopropenone sensitization with weekly scalp DPC. The starting material, unfractionated whole blood, was used for total RNA extraction. The CDR3 extends over 15 amino acids. With 5 bases clipped from V and 6 bases from J, the junction kept 7 bases outside the gene matches. The V gene's germline CDR1 is LNHNV and CDR2 YYDKDF (reference sequence). TCRdb called the RACE reads again in MiXCR, with one record for every CDR3 protein. The sample records 330,000 or so distinct CDR3 sequences, over 6% being singletons.

The J gene is TRBJ2-2, the V gene TRBV15; 9 bases are a match to TRBD1. The TCR originated in a woman between 18 and 30 years old with alopecia areata. Some clones in this sample may be carry-over from other donors' samples. Sample: whole blood, taken in connection with sensitization to the hapten diphenylcyclopropenone (DPC). The CDR3 sequence is CATSYNRGLSGELFF. In DNA form, the CDR3 reads TGTGCCACCAGCTATAACAGGGGGCTTTCCGGGGAGCTGTTTTTT.